A selection of T cell receptor beta chains follows, all from one sample in a study of blood T cell repertoires in COVID-19. TCRdb's table, derived via immunoSEQ multiplex PCR, lists solely in-frame clones and lacks some. The sample has approximately 150,000 clones, approximately 86% seen once. Material for sequencing was peripheral blood. The source is a woman aged 55-75 years with acute or convalescent COVID-19. Both conserved end residues are part of each CDR3. A D gene is named only where the DNA matches it firmly. The size entry is marked missing in some rows and otherwise reads once, few, many or a size class.

clone size	V gene	D gene	J gene	CDR3 DNA	CDR3 protein
NA	TRBV7-2	NA	TRBJ1-1	TGTGCCAGCAGCCTGACAGGCAACACTGAAGCTTTCTTT	CASSLTGNTEAFF
NA	TRBV7-2	TRBD1	TRBJ2-7	TGTGCCAGCAGCTTCGGGACAGGATTATACGAGCAGTACTTC	CASSFGTGLYEQYF
few	TRBV9	NA	TRBJ1-4	TGTGCCAGCTCCAGGTCAGGGATTGTTACTAATGAAAAACTGTTTTTT	CASSRSGIVTNEKLFF
NA	TRBV6-5	NA	TRBJ1-2	TGTGCCAGCAGTTACTCTGCTCCGGGGAGAGATGGCTACACCTTC	CASSYSAPGRDGYTF
NA	TRBV6-2/TRBV6-3	NA	TRBJ2-2	TGTGCCAGCAGTTACGCACAGCTGAACACCGGGGAGCTGTTTTTT	CASSYAQLNTGELFF
few	TRBV6-6	NA	TRBJ1-5	TGTGCCAGCACTGGGGCAGGGGCTCTGCGGCAGCCCCAGCATTTT	CASTGAGALRQPQHF
NA	TRBV7-3	NA	TRBJ2-1	TGTGCCAGCAGCTTAATGGGTGATGGGCAGCAAAATGAGCAGTTCTTC	CASSLMGDGQQNEQFF
once	TRBV3-1/TRBV3-2	NA	TRBJ2-3	TGTGCCAGCAGCCCTTACATAGCGGAACCTAGCACAGATACGCAGTATTTT	CASSPYIAEPSTDTQYF
once	TRBV4-1	TRBD1	TRBJ1-3	TGCGCCAGCAGCCAGGATTCGGACAGGGTTGGAAACACCATATATTTT	CASSQDSDRVGNTIYF
NA	TRBV3-1/TRBV3-2	TRBD2	TRBJ2-3	TGTGCCAGCAGCCATTTAGCGGGGGCCACAGATACGCAGTATTTT	CASSHLAGATDTQYF
NA	TRBV29-1	NA	TRBJ1-2	TGCAGCGTCCGGACAGTCCGGGGCTATGGCTACACCTTC	CSVRTVRGYGYTF
NA	TRBV18	TRBD1	TRBJ1-5	TGTGCCAGCTCACCCTCGGGACAGGGCCAGCCCCAGCATTTT	CASSPSGQGQPQHF
NA	TRBV2	TRBD2	TRBJ2-2	TGTGCCAGCAGTGTGGGCGGGGGAGTCAACACCGGGGAGCTGTTTTTT	CASSVGGGVNTGELFF
NA	TRBV19	NA	TRBJ1-5	TGTGCCAGTAGTACCTACGGTCAGCCCCAGCATTTT	CASSTYGQPQHF
NA	TRBV12-3/TRBV12-4	NA	TRBJ2-2	TGTGCCAGCAGTTTAGGAGGGACCGGGGAGCTGTTTTTT	CASSLGGTGELFF
NA	TRBV18	NA	TRBJ1-6	TGTGCCAGCTCACCGCGGCAGAAGGAGAATTCACCCCTCCACTTT	CASSPRQKENSPLHF
NA	TRBV4-1	NA	TRBJ2-7	TGCGCCAGCAGCCAGTTTCAGCGATACGAGCAGTACTTC	CASSQFQRYEQYF
few	TRBV7-9	NA	TRBJ1-2	TGTGCCAGCAGCTTACAGGACAGATCGAGTGGCTACACCTTC	CASSLQDRSSGYTF
NA	TRBV4-3	NA	TRBJ1-5	TGCGCCAGCAGCCAAGATCTGAGTTCGAGGGATCAGCCCCAGCATTTT	CASSQDLSSRDQPQHF
NA	TRBV4-1	TRBD2	TRBJ2-5	TGCGCCAGCAGCCAGACGTTAGCGGGGGTGTACCAAGAGACCCAGTACTTC	CASSQTLAGVYQETQYF
NA	TRBV21-1	NA	TRBJ2-2	TGTGCCAGCACCCTTTCGGGAGGAAAAGCAACCGGGGAGCTGTTTTTT	CASTLSGGKATGELFF
once	TRBV5-6	TRBD2	TRBJ2-3	TGTGCCAGCAGTCGAAGCGGGGGGGGCACAGATACGCAGTATTTT	CASSRSGGGTDTQYF
once	TRBV9	NA	TRBJ1-2	TGTGCCAGCAGCGCCCGACCCGGGGGTAGCTATGGCTACACCTTC	CASSARPGGSYGYTF
NA	TRBV6-2/TRBV6-3	TRBD1	TRBJ1-1	TGTGCCAGCAGTTTCCCGGGACAGGGGGCTTCTGAAGCTTTCTTT	CASSFPGQGASEAFF
NA	TRBV5-1	TRBD2	TRBJ2-5	TGCGCCAGCAGCTTCAGCGGGGGGGCCGGGGAGACCCAGTACTTC	CASSFSGGAGETQYF
NA	TRBV29-1	NA	TRBJ2-1	TGCAGCGTGGGCCAGGAATACAATGAGCAGTTCTTC	CSVGQEYNEQFF
once	TRBV4-3	TRBD2	TRBJ2-1	TGCGCCAGCAGCCAATTCGCCGGGACTAGAGTCTACAATGAGCAGTTCTTC	CASSQFAGTRVYNEQFF
NA	TRBV4-1	NA	TRBJ1-1	TGCGCCAGCAGCCAAGAGGAGGTCCGCACTGAAGCTTTCTTT	CASSQEEVRTEAFF
NA	TRBV18	NA	TRBJ1-1	TGTGCCAGCTCACCACAACAGAGTGAAGCTTTCTTT	CASSPQQSEAFF
NA	TRBV5-1	NA	TRBJ2-2	TGCGCCAGCAGCTTAGCGGCGCTTTCCACCGGGGAGCTGTTTTTT	CASSLAALSTGELFF
NA	TRBV6-6	TRBD1	TRBJ1-4	TGTGCCAGCAGTTCTCCAGGGGGCGGGGATGAAAAACTGTTTTTT	CASSSPGGGDEKLFF
once	TRBV11-2	NA	TRBJ2-7	TGTGCCAGCAGCAAACGACTAGAACCCTACGAGCAGTACTTC	CASSKRLEPYEQYF
NA	TRBV27	TRBD1	TRBJ2-7	TGTGCCAGCAGTCAGGACAGGCCACCCTACGAGCAGTACTTC	CASSQDRPPYEQYF
NA	TRBV5-1	TRBD1	TRBJ1-1	TGCGCCAGCAGCTTCGACCTTAGACAGGGTGCAGCTTTCTTT	CASSFDLRQGAAFF
once	TRBV28	TRBD2	TRBJ2-5	TGTGCCAGCAGTTTAGGGTGGGGCGGGGGGCGGATGGAACAAGAGACCCAGTACTTC	CASSLGWGGGRMEQETQYF
NA	TRBV19	TRBD1	TRBJ1-1	TGTGCCAGTACAACAGGGGGCACTGAAGCTTTCTTT	CASTTGGTEAFF
NA	TRBV27	NA	TRBJ1-2	TGTGCCAGCAGTTTATTGGGTCTCCAGGGCTATGGCTACACCTTC	CASSLLGLQGYGYTF
NA	TRBV28	NA	TRBJ1-1	TGTGCCAGCACCGCGGCGGTCACTGAAGCTTTCTTT	CASTAAVTEAFF
NA	TRBV3-1/TRBV3-2	TRBD2	TRBJ2-7	TGTGCCAGCAGCCAAGATAAGGGGACTAGGGGGTACGAGCAGTACTTC	CASSQDKGTRGYEQYF
NA	TRBV30	NA	TRBJ1-2	TGTGCCTGGAGTGTAGGCGGCTATGGCTACACCTTC	CAWSVGGYGYTF
once	TRBV7-9	TRBD1	TRBJ1-1	TGTGCCAGCAGCCAAAGCCCCGGGACAGTAGGGGCTGAAGCTTTCTTT	CASSQSPGTVGAEAFF
few	TRBV30	NA	TRBJ2-2	TGTGCCTGGACTGGAAATCAGGCTTCCGGGGAGCTGTTTTTT	CAWTGNQASGELFF
NA	TRBV4-2	TRBD2	TRBJ2-1	TGTGCCAGCAGCCTAGGGTGGCGGGGGGACAATGAGCAGTTCTTC	CASSLGWRGDNEQFF
few	TRBV2	TRBD1	TRBJ2-1	TGTGCCGCCGGGGACAGGGTGCGGAATGAGCAGTTCTTC	CAAGDRVRNEQFF
few	TRBV27	TRBD2	TRBJ2-5	TGTGCCAGCGCGTCCATAGCGGGGGGGCCTCGATTGTTTGAGACCCAGTACTTC	CASASIAGGPRLFETQYF
NA	TRBV11-2	TRBD2	TRBJ2-5	TGTGCCAGCAGCTTAGAACGACTAGCGGGCCAAGAGACCCAGTACTTC	CASSLERLAGQETQYF
NA	TRBV15	NA	TRBJ1-1	TGTGCCACCAGCAGTTTGGAGTCTTCGTGGAACACTGAAGCTTTCTTT	CATSSLESSWNTEAFF
NA	TRBV5-1	NA	TRBJ2-1	TGCGCCAGCAGCCTCACGGGGGGCCCAAACGATGAGCAGTTCTTC	CASSLTGGPNDEQFF
NA	TRBV7-9	NA	TRBJ1-2	TGTGCCAGCAGCTTTGGACAGCTCGGGGTAGACTATGGCTACACCTTC	CASSFGQLGVDYGYTF
NA	TRBV14	TRBD1	TRBJ2-7	TGTGCCAGCAGCCGAGGCCGACAGGGGGCAATTTACGAGCAGTACTTC	CASSRGRQGAIYEQYF
once	TRBV23-1	NA	TRBJ1-6	TGCGCCAGCAGGGGGAGGGATGGAGATAGGAGACCCCTCCACTTT	CASRGRDGDRRPLHF
NA	TRBV3-1/TRBV3-2	TRBD1	TRBJ2-7	TGTGCCAGCAGCCAGTCGACAGGGCGGGTAGAGCAGTACTTC	CASSQSTGRVEQYF
NA	TRBV11-2	TRBD2	TRBJ2-1	TGTGCCAGCAGCTTAGAGGCCTCGGGCTTTTCTAGCGGGGCCTACAATGAGCAGTTCTTC	CASSLEASGFSSGAYNEQFF